A selection of T cell receptor beta chains follows, all from one sample in a study of T cell repertoires in cytomegalovirus infection. These receptors are not linked to any known antigen. TCRdb reanalysed the reads using MiXCR and keeps one entry per CDR3 protein. The data show about 830,000 distinct CDR3 sequences, approximately 32% seen once. The starting material was cultured CD8+ T cells from PBMCs, obtained from culture after CMV antigen stimulation. These receptors were collected from a human donor in good health (CMV status not recorded). Some clones in this sample may be carry-over from other donors' samples. Both conserved end residues are part of each CDR3. The D gene is left open where the match is weak. Size is omitted from some rows. Given values are once, few, many or a class for expanded clones.

TRBJ2-5 TRBV7-6 . . TGTGCCAGCAGCCCCTCACTCCCGACAGGAAAAGAGACCCAGTACTTC CASSPSLPTGKETQYF
TRBJ2-1 TRBV3-1 . . TGTGCCAGCAGCCAAGATGCGGGGATTTCCTACAATGAGCAGTTCTTC CASSQDAGISYNEQFF
TRBJ2-5 TRBV15 . TRBD1 TGTGCCACCAGCAACACAGGGGTTGATGAGACCCAGTACTTC CATSNTGVDETQYF
TRBJ2-5 TRBV6-2/TRBV6-3 . . TGTGCCAGCAGTTCCAATGGGCCGGACCCGTACCAAGAGACCCAGTACTTC CASSSNGPDPYQETQYF
TRBJ1-2 TRBV20-1 few . TGCAGTGCCGTCCCCCCGTACACCTTC CSAVPPYTF
TRBJ2-3 TRBV4-3 few TRBD2 TGCGCCAGCAGCCAAGGAACTAGCGGGACCACAGATACGCAGTATTTT CASSQGTSGTTDTQYF
TRBJ1-1 TRBV19 once . TGTGCCAGTAGTCCGGGACCCGGCGGGACTGAAGCTTTCTTT CASSPGPGGTEAFF
TRBJ2-5 TRBV24-1 . TRBD1 TGTGCCACCAGTGAGGCCAGGGGGTTTTTGGAGACCCAGTACTTC CATSEARGFLETQYF
TRBJ2-1 TRBV12-3/TRBV12-4 few . TGTGCCAGCAGTGGCCTCGGGGGCGGGACTGAGCAGTTCTTC CASSGLGGGTEQFF
TRBJ1-1 TRBV7-9 few . TGTGCCAGCGAGGCAGATATGAACACTGAAGCTTTCTTT CASEADMNTEAFF
TRBJ1-1 TRBV24-1 . TRBD1 TGTGCCACCAGTGTCTCACAGGGGGCTGAAGCTTTCTTT CATSVSQGAEAFF
TRBJ1-1 TRBV6-2/TRBV6-3 . . TGTGCCAGCAGACCAGGACACGCCGGGACTGAAGCTTTCTTT CASRPGHAGTEAFF
TRBJ2-2 TRBV13 . TRBD1 TGTGCCAGCAGCTTAGGAGGGGGCAGCGTCGCCGGGGAGCTGTTTTTT CASSLGGGSVAGELFF
TRBJ1-1 TRBV6-5 many . TGTGCCAGCAGTTACTCTCCCAGCCCGAACACTGAAGCTTTCTTT CASSYSPSPNTEAFF
TRBJ2-4 TRBV7-6 many TRBD1 TGTGCCAGCAGTAACTGGTCAGGGGGAGCCAAAAACATTCAGTACTTC CASSNWSGGAKNIQYF
TRBJ2-2 TRBV20-1 . TRBD2 TGCAGTGCTACACTTAGCGGGGTGAACACCGGGGAGCTGTTTTTT CSATLSGVNTGELFF
TRBJ1-4 TRBV9 few . TGTGCCAGCAGCGTTTCCGGGACGGATAATGAAAAACTGTTTTTT CASSVSGTDNEKLFF
TRBJ2-2 TRBV3-1 few . TGTGCCAGCAGCCAAGATAGGGGTGACACCGGGGAGCTGTTTTTT CASSQDRGDTGELFF
TRBJ2-1 TRBV7-2 many . TGTGCCAGCAGCTTAGTTGCTGCAGGGAATGAGCAGTTCTTC CASSLVAAGNEQFF
TRBJ2-1 TRBV7-9 few . TGTGCCAGCCTTGTAGGGTCCTGGGCCTACAATGAGCAGTTCTTC CASLVGSWAYNEQFF
TRBJ2-5 TRBV10-3 . . TGTGCCATCAGTGAGTCTAAAAACCGGAATTCGGAAGAGACCCAGTACTTC CAISESKNRNSEETQYF
TRBJ2-1 TRBV7-9 many . TGTGCCAGCAGCTCCGGACCATCGAATGAGCAGTTCTTC CASSSGPSNEQFF